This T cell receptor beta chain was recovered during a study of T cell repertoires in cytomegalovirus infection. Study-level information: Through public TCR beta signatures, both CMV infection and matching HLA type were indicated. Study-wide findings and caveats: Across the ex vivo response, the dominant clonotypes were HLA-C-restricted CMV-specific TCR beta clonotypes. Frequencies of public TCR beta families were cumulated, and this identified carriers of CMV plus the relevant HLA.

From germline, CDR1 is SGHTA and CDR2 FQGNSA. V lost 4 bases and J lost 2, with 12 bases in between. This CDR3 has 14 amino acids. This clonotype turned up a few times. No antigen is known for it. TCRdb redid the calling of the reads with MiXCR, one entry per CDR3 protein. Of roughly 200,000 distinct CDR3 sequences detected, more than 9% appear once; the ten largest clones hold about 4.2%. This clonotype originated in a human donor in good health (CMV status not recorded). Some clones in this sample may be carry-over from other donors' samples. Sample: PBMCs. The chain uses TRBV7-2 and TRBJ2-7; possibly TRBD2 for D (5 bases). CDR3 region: CASSSRLPPYEQYF. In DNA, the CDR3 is TGTGCCAGCAGCTCTAGACTACCCCCCTACGAGCAGTACTTC.